This paragraph covers one TCR beta chain sequence. TCRdb's copy holds only in-frame clones and misses some; the assay was immunoSEQ multiplex PCR. The profile shows about 100,000 clones, less than 90% of them singletons. Germline V gives CDR1 KGHSH, CDR2 LQKENI. This CDR3 region has 15 residues. Trimming pared 0 bases from V and 1 base from J, leaving 9 bases between. This specimen belongs to a study of T cell responses to AZD1222 COVID-19 vaccine. The source was peripheral blood, collected on day 0 of AZD1222 vaccination. The sequence came from an adult in good health. V gene TRBV18 combines with J gene TRBJ1-1; D not resolved. CDR3 loop: CASSPPNRTNTEAFF. The CDR3 region has the DNA TGTGCCAGCTCACCACCGAACCGAACGAACACTGAAGCTTTCTTT. Filled out from reference TRBV18 and TRBJ1-1, the complete variable domain reads NAGVMQNPRHLVRRRGQEARLRCSPMKGHSHVYWYRQLPEEGLKFMVYLQKENIIDESGMPKERFSAEFPKEGPSILRIQQVVRGDSAAYFCASSPPNRTNTEAFFGQGTRLTVV.